This T cell receptor beta chain was retrieved from a study of CD8 T cells in ankylosing spondylitis. Study-wide results and caveats: Disease-linked clones displayed a CD8+ phenotype and appeared relatively rarely in peripheral blood. Ankylosing spondylitis blood appeared to be characterized by a TCR beta motif of 8 or 9 highly homologous variants.

This clonotype appeared a few times. Antigen unknown. Quantitative 5'-RACE with molecular barcodes produced the TCR beta libraries. TCRdb processed the 5' RACE reads anew with MiXCR; each CDR3 protein has one entry. The sample carries 350,000 or so distinct CDR3 sequences, roughly 8% recorded once. V dropped 2 bases and J dropped 4 bases, with 10 bases sitting between them. This CDR3 is built from 14 residues. CDR1 is LGHNA and CDR2 is YSLEER in the germline V gene. The sample comprised blood, either unsorted or a sorted T cell fraction (not recorded which). The sequence came from a male donor with ankylosing spondylitis. The V call is TRBV4-3, the J call TRBJ2-3, with D perhaps matching TRBD2 (6 bases). Here the CDR3 DNA reads TGCGCCAGCAGCCAAACCCTAGCGTCAGATACGCAGTATTTT. Translating gives CASSQTLASDTQYF.